This T cell receptor beta chain was identified in a study of T cell responses to AZD1222 COVID-19 vaccine. Study-wide points: The study reported that nearly half of spike-specific TCRs target unmutated variant regions. At 160-218 and 743-854, vaccine-associated CD4 TCRs were dominant, and they spanned spike. At baseline, seropositivity was found in only a handful of AZD1222 recipients. A mostly white British donor set with more females was recruited, and clonal diversity was possibly underestimated.

Points on this clone: The target antigen is unknown.

The table came from immunoSEQ multiplex PCR; TCRdb's copy has only in-frame clones and leaves some out. The data contain roughly 69,000 clones, 75% to 90% of them seen just once; the ten biggest clones take up over 13%. The sequences come from peripheral blood, collected 28 days after the second AZD1222 dose. This receptor was identified in an adult who received the AZD1222 COVID-19 vaccine.

CDR3: CASSRIKNVRRRSSYNEQFF. The CDR3, as DNA: TGTGCCAGCAGCAGAATCAAGAATGTTCGGCGGCGGAGCTCCTACAATGAGCAGTTCTTC. V gene TRBV2 combines with J gene TRBJ2-1; the D is unclear. Germline-derived CDR1 and CDR2 are SNHLY and FYNNEI. The CDR3 is 20 residues long. The V and J ends lost 6 bases and 0 bases respectively, with 27 bases between them.